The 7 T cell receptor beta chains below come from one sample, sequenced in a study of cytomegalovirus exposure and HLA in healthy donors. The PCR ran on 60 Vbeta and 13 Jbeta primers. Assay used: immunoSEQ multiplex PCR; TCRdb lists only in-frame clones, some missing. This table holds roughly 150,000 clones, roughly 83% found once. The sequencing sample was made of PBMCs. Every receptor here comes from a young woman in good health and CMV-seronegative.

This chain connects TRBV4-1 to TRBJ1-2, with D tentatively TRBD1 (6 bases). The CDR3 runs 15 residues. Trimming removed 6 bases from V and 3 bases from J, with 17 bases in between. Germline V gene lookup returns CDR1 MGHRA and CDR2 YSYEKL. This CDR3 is CASSFWGRNDYGYTF. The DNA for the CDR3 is TGCGCCAGCAGTTTCTGGGGGCGGAACGACTATGGCTACACCTTC.

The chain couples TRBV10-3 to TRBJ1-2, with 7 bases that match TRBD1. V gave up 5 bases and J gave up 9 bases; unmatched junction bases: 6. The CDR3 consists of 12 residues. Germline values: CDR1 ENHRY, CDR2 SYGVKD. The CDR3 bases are TGTGCCATCAGTACAACAGGGGAGAGCTACACCTTC. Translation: CAISTTGESYTF.

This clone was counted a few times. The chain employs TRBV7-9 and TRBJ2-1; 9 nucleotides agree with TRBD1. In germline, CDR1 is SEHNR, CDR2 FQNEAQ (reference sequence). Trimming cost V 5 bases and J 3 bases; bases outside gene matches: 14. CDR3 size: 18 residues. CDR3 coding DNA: TGTGCCAGCAGCCTAATTTCCACCGGGACAGGGTACTACAATGAGCAGTTCTTC. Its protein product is CASSLISTGTGYYNEQFF.

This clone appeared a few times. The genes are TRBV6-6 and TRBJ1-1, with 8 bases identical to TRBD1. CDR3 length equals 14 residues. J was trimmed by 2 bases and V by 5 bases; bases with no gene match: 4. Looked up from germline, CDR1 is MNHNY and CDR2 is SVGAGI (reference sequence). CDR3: CASSGQGPNTEAFF. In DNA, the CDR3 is TGTGCCAGCAGTGGACAGGGACCCAACACTGAAGCTTTCTTT.

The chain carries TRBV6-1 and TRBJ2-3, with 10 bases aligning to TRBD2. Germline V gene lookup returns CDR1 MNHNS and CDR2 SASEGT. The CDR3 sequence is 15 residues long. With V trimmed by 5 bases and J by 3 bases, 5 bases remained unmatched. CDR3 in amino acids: CASSPSGGGTDTQYF. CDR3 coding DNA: TGTGCCAGCAGTCCAAGCGGGGGGGGGACAGATACGCAGTATTTT.

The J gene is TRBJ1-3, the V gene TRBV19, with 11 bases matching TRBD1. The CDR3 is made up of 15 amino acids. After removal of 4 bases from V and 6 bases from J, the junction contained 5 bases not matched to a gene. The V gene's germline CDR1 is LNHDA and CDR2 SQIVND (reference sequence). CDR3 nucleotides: TGTGCCAGTAGTAGGGACAGGGGGACCGAAAACACCATATATTTT. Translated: CASSRDRGTENTIYF.

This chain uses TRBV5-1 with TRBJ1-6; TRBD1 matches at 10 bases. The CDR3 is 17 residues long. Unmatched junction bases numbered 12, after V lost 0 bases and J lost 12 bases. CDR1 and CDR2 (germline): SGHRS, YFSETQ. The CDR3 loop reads CASSLVGTGVPDGPLHF. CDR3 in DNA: TGCGCCAGCAGCTTGGTAGGGACAGGGGTCCCCGATGGACCCCTCCACTTT.